These 11 T cell receptor beta chains originate from one sample sequenced in a study of OX40 agonist ivuxolimab in advanced cancers. Generated by immunoSEQ multiplex PCR, the TCRdb table keeps only in-frame clones and is missing some. This table holds roughly 32,000 clones, approximately 80% found once. The sample here was CD4+ or CD8+ T cells sorted from blood, taken in a trial of the OX40 agonist ivuxolimab. All receptors come from an adult with an advanced solid tumor such as melanoma, head and neck, liver or kidney cancer.

By proportion, this clone is medium-sized. The V gene is TRBV5-1, the J gene TRBJ1-6; D may be TRBD1 (5 bases). This CDR3 has 15 amino acids. Germline V gives CDR1 SGHRS, CDR2 YFSETQ. Trimming took off 2 bases at V and 8 bases at J, with 14 bases between the two ends. The chain's CDR3 is CASSFLGVRDSPLHF. The CDR3 DNA reads as TGCGCCAGCAGCTTCCTAGGGGTACGGGATTCACCCCTCCACTTT.

The chain combines TRBV21-1 with TRBJ2-5. TRBV21-1 is designated a pseudogene. The CDR3 consists of 14 residues. The CDR3 loop is CASSKREGVETQYF. The CDR3 coding sequence is TGTGCCAGCAGCAAACGGGAAGGGGTGGAGACCCAGTACTTC.

The V gene is TRBV6-1, the J gene TRBJ1-5; D is undetermined. CDR3 size: 14 residues. Germline V gene sequence: CDR1 MNHNS, CDR2 SASEGT. Trimming removed 6 bases at V and 3 bases at J, with 12 bases between. This CDR3 is CASSLTLSNQPQHF. Written as DNA, the CDR3 is TGTGCCAGCAGCCTGACACTGTCCAATCAGCCCCAGCATTTT.

The chain couples TRBV10-3 to TRBJ1-2; TRBD1 agrees at 11 bases. Per germline, CDR1 ENHRY and CDR2 SYGVKD. The CDR3 covers 15 residues. The J segment lost 8 bases and the V segment lost 6 bases, leaving 11 bases of the junction unmatched. CDR3 in DNA: TGTGCCATCAGCGACCAGGGACAGGGGGTGTTGGGCTACACCTTC. It specifies CAISDQGQGVLGYTF.

The gene calls are TRBV6-7 and TRBJ2-6, with D uncertain. TRBV6-7 is an open reading frame whose function is uncertain. The CDR3 extends over 16 amino acids. Trimming stripped 5 bases from V and 5 bases from J, with 16 bases between. The CDR3 region is CASSSYLQSRANVLTF. CDR3 in DNA: TGTGCCAGCAGTAGCTATTTACAAAGTCGGGCCAACGTCCTGACTTTC.

CDR3 region: CASSYGLAGTDTQYF. The CDR3, as DNA: TGTGCCAGCAGCTACGGACTAGCGGGCACAGATACGCAGTATTTT. The chain couples TRBV7-9 to TRBJ2-3, with 10 bases lining up with TRBD2. Germline trimming cut 4 bases from V and 1 base from J; bases unmatched to any gene: 2. Germline CDR1 reads SEHNR; CDR2 reads FQNEAQ (reference sequence). The CDR3 consists of 15 residues. The full variable domain, rest sourced from reference TRBV7-9 and TRBJ2-3, is DTGVSQNPRHKITKRGQNVTFRCDPISEHNRLYWYRQTLGQGPEFLTYFQNEAQLEKSRLLSDRFSAERPKGSFSTLEIQRTEQGDSAMYLCASSYGLAGTDTQYFGPGTRLTVL.

The V gene is TRBV23-1, the J gene TRBJ2-7, with 9 positions matching TRBD2. TRBV23-1 is an ORF, with its function uncertain. This CDR3 spans 16 amino acids. V shed 0 bases and J 1 base; nucleotides not matched to a gene: 4. CDR3 bases: TGCGCCAGCAGTCAATCGCTGAGCGGGGGGTCCTACGAGCAGTACTTC. Its protein is CASSQSLSGGSYEQYF.

The genes are TRBV5-1 and TRBJ1-5; no reliable D call. This CDR3 is 15 amino acids long. Germline V gene lookup returns CDR1 SGHRS and CDR2 YFSETQ. V was shortened by 5 bases and J by 0 bases, with 12 bases between the two germline ends. The CDR3 here is CASRITATSNQPQHF. The CDR3 DNA reads TGCGCCAGCAGAATAACGGCGACTAGCAATCAGCCCCAGCATTTT.

The CDR3 sequence: CASSTYNEQFF. Here the CDR3 DNA reads TGTGCCAGCAGTACTTACAATGAGCAGTTCTTC. The V call is TRBV2, the J call TRBJ2-1; D is ambiguous. The germline V gene encodes CDR1 SNHLY and CDR2 FYNNEI. This CDR3 contains 11 residues. The ends were cut back, 5 bases at V and 4 bases at J, with 3 bases in the middle.

V is TRBV6-6 and J is TRBJ1-1; D perhaps matches TRBD1 (5 bases). Trimming cost V 6 bases and J 5 bases, with 16 bases left between them. The germline V gene has CDR1 MNHNY and CDR2 SVGAGI (reference sequence). The CDR3 covers 14 residues. The CDR3 bases are TGTGCCAGCAGACCCGGTGGGGGAGGAACTGAAGCTTTCTTT. Translated: CASRPGGGGTEAFF.

This chain joins TRBV2 and TRBJ1-4; a possible D gene is TRBD1 (5 bases). Deletions cut 8 bases from V and 0 bases from J, with 10 bases between. Per germline, CDR1 SNHLY and CDR2 FYNNEI. The CDR3 length is 14 residues. The CDR3 DNA reads TGTGCCAGCCACCAGGACACAACTAATGAAAAACTGTTTTTT. It yields the protein CASHQDTTNEKLFF. Full variable domain (outside the CDR3, taken from reference TRBV2 and TRBJ1-4): EPEVTQTPSHQVTQMGQEVILRCVPISNHLYFYWYRQILGQKVEFLVSFYNNEISEKSEIFDDQFSVERPDGSNFTLKIRSTKLEDSAMYFCASHQDTTNEKLFFGSGTQLSVL.